This is a list of T cell receptor beta chains from one sample in a study of blood T cell repertoires in COVID-19. Repertoires were generated with immunoSEQ multiplex PCR, while TCRdb's copy carries only in-frame clones and drops some. Here the sample spans approximately 51,000 clones, about 90% being singletons. The sequencing sample was made of peripheral blood. The receptors were gathered from a man in his 70s with active COVID-19. Each CDR3 is given with its conserved first and last residue. The D gene is left open where the match is weak. The size field is filled for only some rows; it gives once, few, many or a size class.

>TRBJ1-3|.|TRBD1|TRBV3-1/TRBV3-2
TGTGCCAGCAGCGAGCTCCCTCAGGGGGCGAAGGGAAACACCATATATTTT
CASSELPQGAKGNTIYF
>TRBJ1-3|.|TRBD1|TRBV7-9
TGTGCCAGCCGGACAGGGACTGGAAACACCATATATTTT
CASRTGTGNTIYF
>TRBJ1-2|.|TRBD1|TRBV2
TGTGCCAGCCTAACCGGACAGGGGAACTATGGCTACACCTTC
CASLTGQGNYGYTF
>TRBJ1-2|.|.|TRBV3-1/TRBV3-2
TGTGCCAGCAGCCAAGCCAGGAGGATAGGGAATGGCTACACCTTC
CASSQARRIGNGYTF
>TRBJ1-2|.|TRBD1|TRBV20-1
TGCACTCACGGTGACAGGGGGTTTTCCACCTTC
CTHGDRGFSTF
>TRBJ2-2|.|.|TRBV19
TGTGCCAGTAGTCCCTTAAACACCGGGGAGCTGTTTTTT
CASSPLNTGELFF
>TRBJ2-7|.|.|TRBV6-5
TGTGCCAGCAGTTATCGGGGAATCGACTACGAGCAGTACTTC
CASSYRGIDYEQYF
>TRBJ2-4|.|.|TRBV19
TGTGCCAGTAGTAAGGCACAGGGTCCAAACATTCAGTACTTC
CASSKAQGPNIQYF
>TRBJ1-3|once|.|TRBV9
TGTGCCAGCAGCGTAGATGGACTCCCGAGCTCTGGAAACACCATATATTTT
CASSVDGLPSSGNTIYF
>TRBJ2-2|.|.|TRBV27
TGTGCCAGCAGTTTATCGGCAGTAAACACCGGGGAGCTGTTTTTT
CASSLSAVNTGELFF
>TRBJ1-4|.|.|TRBV30
TGTGCCTGGAGCGGGACACGGCTGGGAAAACTGTTTTTT
CAWSGTRLGKLFF
>TRBJ1-3|.|.|TRBV5-1
TGCGCCAGCAGCTTGGAACGGGGGAGCGGAAACACCATATATTTT
CASSLERGSGNTIYF
>TRBJ1-5|.|.|TRBV19
TGTGCCAGTAGTATATTCCCTAATAGCAATCAGCCCCAGCATTTT
CASSIFPNSNQPQHF
>TRBJ1-3|once|.|TRBV3-1/TRBV3-2
TGTGCCAGCAGCCAAGCCCTGCGGCTCTCGGGAAACACCATATATTTT
CASSQALRLSGNTIYF
>TRBJ2-3|.|TRBD1|TRBV4-1
TGCGCCAGCAGCCACTCCAATGACAGGGACCTTGGCACAGATACGCAGTATTTT
CASSHSNDRDLGTDTQYF
>TRBJ2-3|.|.|TRBV5-1
TGCGCCAGCAGCTCTACTTCCAGCACAGATACGCAGTATTTT
CASSSTSSTDTQYF
>TRBJ1-3|.|TRBD1|TRBV5-1
TGCGCCAGCAGCTTGGGACAGGGAGTCAACACCATATATTTT
CASSLGQGVNTIYF
>TRBJ1-4|.|.|TRBV28
TGTGCCAGCAGTACAAGCAGGGTAGGGGAAAAACTGTTTTTT
CASSTSRVGEKLFF
>TRBJ2-1|.|TRBD1|TRBV5-1
TGCGCCAGCAGCCCCGGGACAGGGGGAAACAATGAGCAGTTCTTC
CASSPGTGGNNEQFF
>TRBJ1-5|.|.|TRBV4-2
TGTGCCAGCAGCCAAGACTCTAACAGCTATCAGCCCCAGCATTTT
CASSQDSNSYQPQHF
>TRBJ2-7|.|.|TRBV10-3
TGTGCCATCGCCTTGGGGGCAGGGAGCTACGAGCAGTACTTC
CAIALGAGSYEQYF
>TRBJ2-4|.|.|TRBV19
TGTGCCAGTAGTATAGCAGGGACCAAAAACATTCAGTACTTC
CASSIAGTKNIQYF
>TRBJ1-5|.|TRBD1|TRBV10-1
TGCGCCAGCAGTGGACCCTCCGGGACAGTCAATCAGCCCCAGCATTTT
CASSGPSGTVNQPQHF